These 5 T cell receptor beta chains came from one sample sequenced in a study of Ad26.COV2.S vaccination and SARS-CoV-2 variants. Treatment here: roughly 20 received Ad26.COV2.S at low or high dose, single or two shots; 5 received placebo; per-sample allocation not given. Samples were taken on day 63 after the first vaccine or placebo injection. TCRdb's table, derived via immunoSEQ multiplex PCR, lists solely in-frame clones and lacks some. The table records about 680,000 clones, 89% of them present only once. The sample in question was peripheral blood, obtained in a trial of Ad26.COV2.S vaccine versus placebo. These receptors were taken from a person aged 18 to 59 who received the Ad26.COV2.S COVID-19 vaccine or a placebo.

This clone was counted between two and nine times. This sequence joins TRBV7-8 and TRBJ1-5; D perhaps matches TRBD1 (5 bases). CDR3 length: 16 residues. The germline V gene encodes CDR1 SGHVS and CDR2 FQNEAQ. V was pared by 4 bases and J by 1 base, with 14 bases between. Here the CDR3 DNA reads TGTGCCAGCAGCTACCACCGTTGGGACAGCAATCAGCCCCAGCATTTT. Translated, it gives CASSYHRWDSNQPQHF.

This rearrangement joins TRBV19 to TRBJ1-1; D gene ambiguous. Trimming cost V 5 bases and J 12 bases, with 7 bases left between them. Germline CDR1 is LNHDA and CDR2 is SQIVND (reference sequence). The CDR3 has 9 amino acids. The CDR3 region is CASSRSSFF. The CDR3 DNA reads TGTGCCAGTAGTCGGAGCTCTTTCTTT. Drawing the rest from reference TRBV19 and TRBJ1-1, the complete variable domain is DGGITQSPKYLFRKEGQNVTLSCEQNLNHDAMYWYRQDPGQGLRLIYYSQIVNDFQKGDIAEGYSVSREKKESFPLTVTSAQKNPTAFYLCASSRSSFFGQGTRLTVV.

This chain joins TRBV7-9 and TRBJ2-3, with 9 bases identical to TRBD1. V was pared by 1 base and J by 5 bases, with 4 bases of the junction left unmatched. The CDR3 is 15 residues long. Germline CDR1 reads SEHNR; CDR2 reads FQNEAQ (reference sequence). CDR3 sequence (DNA): TGTGCCAGCAGCTTAGGGGCGGGACAGGGAGATACGCAGTATTTT. Translated: CASSLGAGQGDTQYF.

V and J are TRBV7-9 and TRBJ2-7, with 10 bases aligning to TRBD1. V was clipped by 5 bases and J by 6 bases; unmatched bases: 7. Germline CDR1 SEHNR, CDR2 FQNEAQ (reference sequence). The CDR3 is made up of 14 amino acids. The CDR3 spells CASSPDRGLGEQYF. CDR3 sequence (DNA): TGTGCCAGCAGCCCTGACAGGGGGCTGGGCGAGCAGTACTTC.

This chain uses TRBV12-3 or TRBV12-4 with TRBJ2-6; D is uncertain. Trimming cost V 3 bases and J 4 bases, with 4 bases left between them. The CDR3 extends over 13 amino acids. This CDR3 is CASSFVGANVLTF. The CDR3 DNA sequence: TGTGCCAGCAGTTTCGTGGGGGCCAACGTCCTGACTTTC.